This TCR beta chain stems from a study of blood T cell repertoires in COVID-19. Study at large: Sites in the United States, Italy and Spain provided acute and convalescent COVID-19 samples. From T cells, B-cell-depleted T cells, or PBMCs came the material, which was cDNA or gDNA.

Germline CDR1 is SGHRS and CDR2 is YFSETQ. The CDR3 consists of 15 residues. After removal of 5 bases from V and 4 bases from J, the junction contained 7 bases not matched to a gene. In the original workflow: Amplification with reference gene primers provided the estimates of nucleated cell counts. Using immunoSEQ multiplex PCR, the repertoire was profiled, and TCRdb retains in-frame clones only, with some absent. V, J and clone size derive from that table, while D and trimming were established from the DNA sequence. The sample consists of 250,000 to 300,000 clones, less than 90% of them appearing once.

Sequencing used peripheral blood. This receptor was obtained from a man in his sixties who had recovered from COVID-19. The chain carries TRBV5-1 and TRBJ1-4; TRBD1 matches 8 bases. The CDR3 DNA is TGCGCCAGCAGGAACAGGGGACAGGATAATGAAAAACTGTTTTTT. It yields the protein CASRNRGQDNEKLFF. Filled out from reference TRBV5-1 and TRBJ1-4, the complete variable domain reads KAGVTQTPRYLIKTRGQQVTLSCSPISGHRSVSWYQQTPGQGLQFLFEYFSETQRNKGNFPGRFSGRQFSNSRSEMNVSTLELGDSALYLCASRNRGQDNEKLFFGSGTQLSVL.